Shown below are 32 T cell receptor beta chains from a single sample sequenced in a study of neoadjuvant anti-PD-1 for oral cavity cancer. Assay: immunoSEQ multiplex PCR; the TCRdb copy retains only in-frame clones and omits some. The table includes about 15,000 clones, about 61% detected once. Sequences were derived from PBMCs, sampled before nivolumab (anti-PD-1) treatment. Every receptor here comes from a person aged 40 to 85 with oral cavity squamous cell carcinoma.

This clone was counted once. The chain uses TRBV6-6 and TRBJ2-3; D uncertain. CDR1 MNHNY and CDR2 SVGAGI come from the germline V gene (reference sequence). The CDR3 has 12 amino acids. The V gene lost 2 bases and the J gene lost 2 bases, with 2 bases spanning the gap. DNA for the CDR3: TGTGCCAGCAGTTACCCCACAGATACGCAGTATTTT. Its translation is CASSYPTDTQYF.

This chain joins TRBV6-1 and TRBJ2-7; 10 bases match TRBD2. This CDR3 has 14 residues. Trimming at V came to 3 bases and at J to 6 bases, leaving 5 bases not matched to a gene. CDR1 is MNHNS and CDR2 is SASEGT in the germline V gene. The CDR3 DNA is TGTGCCAGCAGTGAGCTAGCGGGAGTCCTCGAGCAGTACTTC. The encoded protein is CASSELAGVLEQYF.

This clone was detected a few times. The rearrangement links TRBV9 to TRBJ1-3; a weak D match, TRBD1 (6 bases). The V gene lost 3 bases and the J gene lost 0 bases, with 19 bases spanning the gap. The CDR3 is 18 amino acids. The germline V gene encodes CDR1 SGDLS and CDR2 YYNGEE. In nucleotides, the CDR3 is TGTGCCAGCAGCGCCCCCGGGAGGACAGCTCTCTCTGGAAACACCATATATTTT. Its protein is CASSAPGRTALSGNTIYF. The full variable domain, its missing parts supplied by reference TRBV9 and TRBJ1-3, is DSGVTQTPKHLITATGQRVTLRCSPRSGDLSVYWYQQSLDQGLQFLIQYYNGEERAKGNILERFSAQQFPDLHSELNLSSLELGDSALYFCASSAPGRTALSGNTIYFGEGSWLTVV.

This clone was counted between two and nine times. The chain uses TRBV5-4 and TRBJ1-1; D is ambiguous. The CDR3 length is 15 residues. Between the trimmed V and J ends, which lost 4 bases and 3 bases, there was a span of 16 bases. The germline V gene encodes CDR1 SGHNT and CDR2 YYREEE (reference sequence). The CDR3 reads CASSISRGDYTEAFF. CDR3 nucleotides: TGTGCCAGCAGCATCAGCCGCGGAGACTACACTGAAGCTTTCTTT.

V is TRBV29-1 and J is TRBJ2-1, with 7 bases that match TRBD1. The CDR3 totals 14 residues. V lost 0 bases, J lost 2 bases, and 1 base stayed unmatched. Germline V gene sequence: CDR1 SQVTM, CDR2 ANQGSEA. The CDR3 loop reads CSVEDRGPYNEQFF. The CDR3 DNA reads as TGCAGCGTTGAAGATAGGGGGCCCTACAATGAGCAGTTCTTC.

This clone was counted only a few times. This chain joins TRBV15 and TRBJ1-5, with TRBD1 as a possible D gene (6 bases). The germline V gene encodes CDR1 LNHNV and CDR2 YYDKDF (reference sequence). V was shortened by 6 bases and J by 6 bases, with 15 bases between the two germline ends. The CDR3 runs 14 residues. The CDR3 region is CATSMGGGGQPQHF. The CDR3 nucleotides read TGTGCCACCAGTATGGGGGGCGGCGGTCAGCCCCAGCATTTT.

Written as DNA, the CDR3 is TGTGCCAGCAGTCATACCTCTGGGGCCAACGTCCTGACTTTC. This translates into CASSHTSGANVLTF. The chain joins TRBV6-1 to TRBJ2-6; D is unresolved. Trimming took off 5 bases at V and 0 bases at J, with 5 bases between the two ends. CDR1 and CDR2 (germline): MNHNS, SASEGT. This CDR3 is 14 amino acids long.

The chain carries TRBV30 and TRBJ1-5; unclear D gene. With 0 bases removed from V and 1 base from J, the gap between germline ends came to 7 bases. CDR3 length: 14 residues. The V gene's germline CDR1 is GTSNPN and CDR2 SVGIG (reference sequence). In DNA form, the CDR3 reads TGTGCCTGGAGTGTGTCTCAAAGCAATCAGCCCCAGCATTTT. It translates to CAWSVSQSNQPQHF.

This chain joins TRBV9 and TRBJ1-2; 7 nucleotides line up with TRBD1. CDR1 and CDR2 from the germline V gene are SGDLS and YYNGEE. With V trimmed by 2 bases and J by 0 bases, 4 bases remained unmatched. The CDR3 sequence is 15 residues long. The CDR3 DNA sequence: TGTGCCAGCAGCGTGGGGACAGCTACTAACTATGGCTACACCTTC. It is translated as CASSVGTATNYGYTF.

The chain uses TRBV20-1 and TRBJ2-1; unclear D gene. The ends were cut back, 3 bases at V and 7 bases at J, with 7 bases in the middle. The germline CDR1 and CDR2 sequences are DFQATT and SNEGSKA (reference sequence). This CDR3 contains 11 residues. The CDR3 DNA follows: TGCAGTGCTAGGTCACGGAATGAGCAGTTCTTC. It yields the protein CSARSRNEQFF.

This clone was observed once. V usage is TRBV5-1 and J usage is TRBJ2-3, with unresolved D. V was pared by 0 bases and J by 4 bases, with 9 bases between. In germline, CDR1 is SGHRS, CDR2 YFSETQ. CDR3 size: 14 residues. The chain's CDR3 is CASSLGVSADTQYF. The CDR3 coding sequence is TGCGCCAGCAGCTTGGGAGTTTCGGCAGATACGCAGTATTTT.

This clone has a single count. V gene TRBV5-1 combines with J gene TRBJ2-7; 9 nucleotides line up with TRBD1. The length of the CDR3 is 13 residues. Germline-derived CDR1 and CDR2 are SGHRS and YFSETQ. The V and J ends lost 3 bases and 6 bases, in that order; junction bases with no gene match: 4. The CDR3 region has the DNA TGCGCCAGCAGCTGGGACAGGGACGGCGAGCAGTACTTC. Protein product: CASSWDRDGEQYF.

J is TRBJ2-5 and V is TRBV6-6; 8 nucleotides match TRBD2. Germline CDR1 reads MNHNY; CDR2 reads SVGAGI (reference sequence). The CDR3 is 13 residues long. J lost 5 bases, V lost 6 bases, and 5 bases had no gene match. CDR3 protein: CASSHGGDETQYF. The CDR3 region has the DNA TGTGCCAGCAGCCACGGGGGGGACGAGACCCAGTACTTC.

This chain joins TRBV9 and TRBJ1-2; D is unclear. Trimming cost V 4 bases and J 4 bases, with 8 bases left between them. CDR1 and CDR2 (germline): SGDLS, YYNGEE. This CDR3 is built from 12 residues. As DNA, the CDR3 is TGTGCCAGCAGCCTCTCCAGCTATGGCTACACCTTC. It translates to CASSLSSYGYTF.

Remarks on this clone: The junction departs from germline at one end; a sequencing error may be responsible. V gene TRBV9 combines with J gene TRBJ2-5, with 14 nucleotides matching TRBD2. The CDR3 spans 15 residues. CDR1 is SGDLS, CDR2 YYNGEE, per germline. The CDR3 region has the DNA TGTGCCAGCAGCGTAGAGGGACTAGCGGGAGAGGCCCAGTACTTC. Translating it yields CASSVEGLAGEAQYF.

In this sample, this clone turned up a few times. CDR3 protein: CASSENSNLNTEAFF. The CDR3 coding sequence is TGTGCCAGCAGTGAGAACAGTAACCTGAACACTGAAGCTTTCTTT. V and J are TRBV6-1 and TRBJ1-1; D gene ambiguous. There are 15 residues in the CDR3. Trimming took off 3 bases at V and 0 bases at J, with 11 bases between the two ends. From germline, CDR1 is MNHNS and CDR2 SASEGT.

The chain is built from TRBV5-1 and TRBJ2-7; 8 bases match TRBD2. The trim removed 3 bases at V and 3 bases at J, leaving 11 bases unmatched. This CDR3 comprises 16 residues. In germline, CDR1 is SGHRS, CDR2 YFSETQ. CDR3: CASSSTPTSVNYEQYF. The CDR3 nucleotides read TGCGCCAGCAGCTCCACCCCGACTAGCGTGAACTACGAGCAGTACTTC.

The chain is built from TRBV10-2 and TRBJ1-2; D unresolved. The CDR3 is made up of 14 amino acids. Trimming pared 2 bases from V and 4 bases from J, leaving 11 bases between. Looked up from germline, CDR1 is WSHSY and CDR2 is SAAADI. In DNA, the CDR3 is TGCGCCAGCAGTGAGGCCACAGCTATCTATGGCTACACCTTC. Its translation: CASSEATAIYGYTF.

The chain is built from TRBV11-2 and TRBJ2-2; D is possibly TRBD2 (5 bases). The CDR3 extends over 18 amino acids. V was pared by 1 base and J by 2 bases, with 17 bases between. Per the germline V gene, CDR1 is SGHAT and CDR2 is FQNNGV. For the CDR3, the DNA is TGTGCCAGCAGCTTAGTTGGCTTGGGAGTAGGTAACACCGGGGAGCTGTTTTTT. Its protein is CASSLVGLGVGNTGELFF.

This chain links TRBV6-5 with TRBJ2-2; a weak D match, TRBD1 (6 bases). The CDR3 contains 15 residues. Germline CDR1 reads MNHEY; CDR2 reads SVGAGI. V was pared by 6 bases and J by 3 bases, with 14 bases between. The CDR3 DNA follows: TGTGCCAGCAGGCAATCCAGGGGAGACACCGGGGAGCTGTTTTTT. It is translated as CASRQSRGDTGELFF.

The gene calls are TRBV6-4 and TRBJ2-2, with a possible D match to TRBD1 (8 bases). The CDR3 has 14 residues. Germline V lookup: CDR1 MRHNA, CDR2 SNTAGT. V was pared by 6 bases and J by 5 bases, with 13 bases between. The CDR3 region has the DNA TGTGCCAGCAGCGAACAGGGGGGGACCGGGGAGCTGTTTTTT. Amino acid sequence: CASSEQGGTGELFF.

This chain connects TRBV7-8 to TRBJ2-2, with a possible D match to TRBD2 (6 bases). V was pared by 5 bases and J by 1 base, with 20 bases between. The CDR3 runs to 18 residues. Germline CDR1 and CDR2: SGHVS and FQNEAQ. This CDR3 is CASSLRSLGTLNTGELFF. CDR3 nucleotides: TGTGCCAGCAGCCTTAGATCCCTCGGGACTCTGAACACCGGGGAGCTGTTTTTT.

V is TRBV5-1 and J is TRBJ2-7, with a weak D call TRBD2 (6 bases). Deletions cut 4 bases from V and 2 bases from J, with 16 bases between. This CDR3 contains 15 residues. CDR1 and CDR2 from the germline V gene are SGHRS and YFSETQ. The CDR3 DNA sequence: TGCGCCAGCAGCCAACTTGGGGGAGGAGCCTACGAGCAGTACTTC. This translates into CASSQLGGGAYEQYF.

The sample holds a few counts of this clone. The chain has TRBV2 and TRBJ2-7, with D hard to call. Trimming removed 2 bases from V and 3 bases from J, with 14 bases in between. Per the germline V gene, CDR1 is SNHLY and CDR2 is FYNNEI. The CDR3 extends over 15 amino acids. The CDR3 DNA follows: TGTGCCAGCAGTGAACCACCCAGCTCTAACTACGAGCAGTACTTC. Protein product: CASSEPPSSNYEQYF.

The V gene is TRBV25-1, the J gene TRBJ2-7; D is undetermined. V was trimmed by 6 bases and J by 5 bases, leaving 11 bases between them. CDR1 is MGHDK, CDR2 SYGVNS, per germline. The CDR3 runs 12 residues. The CDR3 DNA follows: TGTGCCAGCAGCTTTGGGTTCAACGAGCAGTACTTC. Encoded protein: CASSFGFNEQYF.

The gene calls are TRBV2 and TRBJ1-2, with D hard to call. With 1 base removed from V and 3 bases from J, the gap between germline ends came to 6 bases. The CDR3 extends over 13 amino acids. Germline CDR1 reads SNHLY; CDR2 reads FYNNEI. Written as DNA, the CDR3 is TGTGCCAGCAGTGAAGAAGGATACTATGGCTACACCTTC. The encoded protein is CASSEEGYYGYTF.

The rearrangement uses TRBV9 and TRBJ2-7, with TRBD2 as a possible D gene (6 bases). This CDR3 contains 13 residues. The V gene's germline CDR1 is SGDLS and CDR2 YYNGEE. V lost 4 bases and J 3 bases, leaving 11 bases between the germline ends. DNA of the CDR3: TGTGCCAGCAGCCGCCAGGGAGGCTACGAGCAGTACTTC. Translated: CASSRQGGYEQYF.

The rearrangement joins TRBV19 to TRBJ2-2; 8 bases are a match to TRBD2. The CDR3 has 16 residues. The junction had 8 bases not matched to a gene; V was cut back by 1 base and J by 7 bases. Germline CDR1 LNHDA, CDR2 SQIVND (reference sequence). The CDR3 DNA reads TGTGCCAGTAGTATAGTCCCAGGAGGGACTAGCGGGGAGCTGTTTTTT. Its protein is CASSIVPGGTSGELFF.

V usage is TRBV25-1 and J usage is TRBJ2-7; weak D call: TRBD1 (5 bases). The CDR3 runs to 13 residues. The germline gives CDR1 MGHDK, CDR2 SYGVNS. Trimming stripped 3 bases from V and 3 bases from J, with 9 bases between. The CDR3 DNA follows: TGTGCCAGCAGTGACCACACAGGCTACGAGCAGTACTTC. Translation gives CASSDHTGYEQYF.

The rearrangement links TRBV6-1 to TRBJ2-7; D tentatively reads TRBD1 or TRBD2 (5 bases each). The V gene's germline CDR1 is MNHNS and CDR2 SASEGT. The CDR3 sequence is 11 residues long. Trimming removed 2 bases from V and 7 bases from J, with 6 bases in between. The CDR3 bases are TGTGCCAGCAGTGAATGGGGGGAGCAGTACTTC. Its protein is CASSEWGEQYF.

The chain employs TRBV6-1 and TRBJ2-1; 10 positions match TRBD2. CDR1 MNHNS and CDR2 SASEGT come from the germline V gene. This CDR3 contains 18 residues. V was pared by 2 bases and J by 4 bases, with 11 bases of the junction left unmatched. In nucleotides, the CDR3 is TGTGCCAGCAGTGAAACGGGGGCGACTAGCGGGTGGTACAATGAGCAGTTCTTC. It codes for CASSETGATSGWYNEQFF.

The genes are TRBV30 and TRBJ2-3; TRBD1 agrees at 9 bases. The CDR3 is 15 amino acids. Germline V gene data show CDR1 as GTSNPN and CDR2 as SVGIG (reference sequence). Trimming took 2 bases from V and 3 from J; bases not matched to a gene: 6. This CDR3 is CAWSPGTGRTDTQYF. DNA of the CDR3: TGTGCCTGGAGTCCAGGGACAGGGAGGACAGATACGCAGTATTTT.